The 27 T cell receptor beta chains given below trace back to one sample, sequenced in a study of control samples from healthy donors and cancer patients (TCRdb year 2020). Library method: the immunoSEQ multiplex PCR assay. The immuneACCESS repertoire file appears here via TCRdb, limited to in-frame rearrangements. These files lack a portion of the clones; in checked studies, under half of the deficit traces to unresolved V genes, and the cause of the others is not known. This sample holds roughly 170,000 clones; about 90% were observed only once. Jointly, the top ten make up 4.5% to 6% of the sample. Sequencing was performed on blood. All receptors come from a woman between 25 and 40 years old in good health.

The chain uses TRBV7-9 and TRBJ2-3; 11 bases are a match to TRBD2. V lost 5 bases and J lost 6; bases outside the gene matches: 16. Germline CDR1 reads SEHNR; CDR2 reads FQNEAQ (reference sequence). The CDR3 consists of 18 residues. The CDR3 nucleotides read TGTGCCAGCAGCACCGGGCCGGGACTAGCGGCCGCTTCGGATACGCAGTATTTT. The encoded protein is CASSTGPGLAAASDTQYF.

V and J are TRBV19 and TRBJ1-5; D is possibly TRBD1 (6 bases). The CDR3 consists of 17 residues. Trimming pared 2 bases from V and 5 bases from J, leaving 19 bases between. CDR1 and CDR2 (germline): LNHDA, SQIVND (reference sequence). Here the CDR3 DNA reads TGTGCCAGTAGTATAAGTTGGGGGAACAGGGAGGATCAGCCCCAGCATTTT. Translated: CASSISWGNREDQPQHF.

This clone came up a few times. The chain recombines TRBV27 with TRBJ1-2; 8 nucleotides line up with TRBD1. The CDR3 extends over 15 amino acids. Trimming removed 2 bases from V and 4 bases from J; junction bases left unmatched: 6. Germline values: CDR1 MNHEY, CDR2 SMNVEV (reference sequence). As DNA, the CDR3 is TGTGCCAGCAGTTTAGAGGCAGGGGGCTTCTATGGCTACACCTTC. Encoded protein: CASSLEAGGFYGYTF.

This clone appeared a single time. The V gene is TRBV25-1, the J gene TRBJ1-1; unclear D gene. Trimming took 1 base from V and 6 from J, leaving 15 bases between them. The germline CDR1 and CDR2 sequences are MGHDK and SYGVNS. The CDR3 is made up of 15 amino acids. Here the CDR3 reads CASSELGVTGSEAFF. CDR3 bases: TGTGCCAGCAGTGAATTAGGCGTGACGGGCTCTGAAGCTTTCTTT.

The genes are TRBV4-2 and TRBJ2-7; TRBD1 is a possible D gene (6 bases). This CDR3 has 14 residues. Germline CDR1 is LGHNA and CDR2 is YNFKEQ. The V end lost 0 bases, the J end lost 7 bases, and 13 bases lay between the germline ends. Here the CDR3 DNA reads TGTGCCAGCAGCCAAGATAGAACAGGGTCGGAGCAGTACTTC. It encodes CASSQDRTGSEQYF.

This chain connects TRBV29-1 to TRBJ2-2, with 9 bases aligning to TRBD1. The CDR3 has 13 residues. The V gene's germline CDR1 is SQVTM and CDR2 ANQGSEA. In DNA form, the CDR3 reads TGCTCTGGACAGGGGCCGAACACCGGGGAGCTGTTTTTT. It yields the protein CSGQGPNTGELFF.

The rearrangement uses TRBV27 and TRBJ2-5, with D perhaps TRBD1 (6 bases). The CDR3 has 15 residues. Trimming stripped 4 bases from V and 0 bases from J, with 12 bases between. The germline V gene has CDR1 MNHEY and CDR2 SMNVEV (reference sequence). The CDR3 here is CASSSQGLHQETQYF. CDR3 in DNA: TGTGCCAGCAGTTCCCAGGGGCTCCACCAAGAGACCCAGTACTTC.

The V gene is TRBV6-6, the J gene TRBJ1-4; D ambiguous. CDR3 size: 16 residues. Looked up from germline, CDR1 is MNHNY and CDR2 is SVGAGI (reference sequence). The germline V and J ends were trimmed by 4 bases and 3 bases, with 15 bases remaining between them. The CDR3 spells CASSSPELAANEKLFF. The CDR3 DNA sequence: TGTGCCAGCAGTTCTCCGGAGCTGGCAGCTAATGAAAAACTGTTTTTT.

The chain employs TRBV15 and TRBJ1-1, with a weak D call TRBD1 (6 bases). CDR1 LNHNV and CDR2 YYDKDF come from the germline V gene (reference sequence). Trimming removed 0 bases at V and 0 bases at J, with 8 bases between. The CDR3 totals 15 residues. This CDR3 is CATSRDKGVNTEAFF. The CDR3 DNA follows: TGTGCCACCAGCAGAGATAAGGGGGTGAACACTGAAGCTTTCTTT.

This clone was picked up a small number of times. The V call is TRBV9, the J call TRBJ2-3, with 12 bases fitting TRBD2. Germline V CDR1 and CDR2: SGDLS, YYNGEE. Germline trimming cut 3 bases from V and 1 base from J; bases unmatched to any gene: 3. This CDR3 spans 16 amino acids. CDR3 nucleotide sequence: TGTGCCAGCAGCGCGACTAGCGGGGGCCGCACAGATACGCAGTATTTT. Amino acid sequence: CASSATSGGRTDTQYF.

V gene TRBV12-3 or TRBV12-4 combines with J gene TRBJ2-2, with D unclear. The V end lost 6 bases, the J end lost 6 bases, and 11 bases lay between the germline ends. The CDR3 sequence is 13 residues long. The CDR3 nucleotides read TGTGCCAGCAGCAAGACCACCCCCGGGGAGCTGTTTTTT. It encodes CASSKTTPGELFF.

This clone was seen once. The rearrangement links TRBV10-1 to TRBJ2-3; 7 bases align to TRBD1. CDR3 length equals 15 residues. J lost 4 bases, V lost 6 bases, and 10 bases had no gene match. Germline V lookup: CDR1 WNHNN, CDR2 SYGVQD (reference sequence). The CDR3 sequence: CASSQRQGGADTQYF. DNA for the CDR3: TGCGCCAGCAGCCAACGACAGGGTGGGGCAGATACGCAGTATTTT.

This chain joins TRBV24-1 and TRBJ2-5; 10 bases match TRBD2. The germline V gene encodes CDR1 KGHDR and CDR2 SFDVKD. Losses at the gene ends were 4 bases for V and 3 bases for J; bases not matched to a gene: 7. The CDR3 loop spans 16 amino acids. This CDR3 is CATSDPGLAVEETQYF. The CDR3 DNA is TGTGCCACCAGTGACCCCGGACTAGCGGTAGAAGAGACCCAGTACTTC.

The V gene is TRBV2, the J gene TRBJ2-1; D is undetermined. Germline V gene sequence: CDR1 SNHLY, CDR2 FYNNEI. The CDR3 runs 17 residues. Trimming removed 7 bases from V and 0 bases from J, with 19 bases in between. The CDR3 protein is CASIGLSLYDSYNEQFF. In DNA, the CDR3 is TGTGCCAGCATCGGTCTCAGCCTATACGACTCCTACAATGAGCAGTTCTTC.

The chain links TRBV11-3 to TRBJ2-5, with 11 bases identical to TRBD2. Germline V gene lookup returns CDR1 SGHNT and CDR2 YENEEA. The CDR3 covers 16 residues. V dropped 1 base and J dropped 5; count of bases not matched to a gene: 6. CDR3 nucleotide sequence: TGTGCCAGCAGCTTAGGAGTACTAGCGGGAGAGGAGACCCAGTACTTC. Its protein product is CASSLGVLAGEETQYF. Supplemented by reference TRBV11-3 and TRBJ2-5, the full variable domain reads EAGVVQSPRYKIIEKKQPVAFWCNPISGHNTLYWYLQNLGQGPELLIRYENEEAVDDSQLPKDRFSAERLKGVDSTLKIQPAELGDSAVYLCASSLGVLAGEETQYFGPGTRLLVL.

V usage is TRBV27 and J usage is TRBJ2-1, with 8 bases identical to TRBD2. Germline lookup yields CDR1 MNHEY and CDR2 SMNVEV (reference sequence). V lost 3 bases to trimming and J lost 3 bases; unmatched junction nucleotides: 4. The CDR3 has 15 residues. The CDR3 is CASSFGTSGYNEQFF. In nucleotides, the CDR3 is TGTGCCAGCAGTTTTGGTACTAGCGGCTACAATGAGCAGTTCTTC.

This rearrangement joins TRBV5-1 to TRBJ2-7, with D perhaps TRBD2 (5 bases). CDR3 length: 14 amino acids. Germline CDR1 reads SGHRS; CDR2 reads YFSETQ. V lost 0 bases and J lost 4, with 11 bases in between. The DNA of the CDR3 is TGCGCCAGCAGCTTGGGAGGGAAAGATTACGAGCAGTACGTC. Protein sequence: CASSLGGKDYEQYV.

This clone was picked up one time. CDR3 amino acids: CASSRGPNTEAFF. In DNA form, the CDR3 reads TGTGCCAGCAGCCGGGGGCCGAACACTGAAGCTTTCTTT. The V and J genes are TRBV7-8 and TRBJ1-1; the D gene is possibly TRBD1 (6 bases). The ends were cut back, 5 bases at V and 1 base at J, with 8 bases in the middle. The germline V gene has CDR1 SGHVS and CDR2 FQNEAQ. CDR3 length: 13 residues.

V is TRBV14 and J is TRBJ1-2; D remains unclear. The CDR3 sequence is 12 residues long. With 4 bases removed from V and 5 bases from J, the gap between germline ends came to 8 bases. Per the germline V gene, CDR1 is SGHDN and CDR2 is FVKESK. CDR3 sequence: CASSLHSYGYTF. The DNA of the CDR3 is TGTGCCAGCAGCCTCCACTCATATGGCTACACCTTC.

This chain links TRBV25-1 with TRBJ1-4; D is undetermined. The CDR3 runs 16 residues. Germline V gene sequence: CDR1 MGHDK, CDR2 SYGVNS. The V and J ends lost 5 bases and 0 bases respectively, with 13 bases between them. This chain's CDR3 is CASSNLPGPTNEKLFF. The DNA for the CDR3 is TGTGCCAGCAGTAATCTACCGGGTCCAACTAATGAAAAACTGTTTTTT.

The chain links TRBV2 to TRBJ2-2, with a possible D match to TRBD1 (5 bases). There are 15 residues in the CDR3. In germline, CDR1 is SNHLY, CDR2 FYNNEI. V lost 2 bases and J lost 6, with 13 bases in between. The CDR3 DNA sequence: TGTGCCAGCAGTGAAAACGGCAGGGTCGCCGGGGAGCTGTTTTTT. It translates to CASSENGRVAGELFF.

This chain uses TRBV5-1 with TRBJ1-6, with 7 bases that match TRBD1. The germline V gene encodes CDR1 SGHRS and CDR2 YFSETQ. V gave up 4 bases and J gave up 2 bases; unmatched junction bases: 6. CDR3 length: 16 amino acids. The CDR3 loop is CASSVAGTAYNSPLHF. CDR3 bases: TGCGCCAGCAGCGTTGCCGGGACAGCCTATAATTCACCCCTCCACTTT.

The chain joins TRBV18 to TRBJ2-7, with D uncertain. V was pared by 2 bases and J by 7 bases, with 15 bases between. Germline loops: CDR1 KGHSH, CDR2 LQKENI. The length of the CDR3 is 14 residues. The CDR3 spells CASSPIGQSQEQYV. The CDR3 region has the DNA TGTGCCAGCTCACCAATCGGGCAATCTCAAGAGCAGTACGTC.

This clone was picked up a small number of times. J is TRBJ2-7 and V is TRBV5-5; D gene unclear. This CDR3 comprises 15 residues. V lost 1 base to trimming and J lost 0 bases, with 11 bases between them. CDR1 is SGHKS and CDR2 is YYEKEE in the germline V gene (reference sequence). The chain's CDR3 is CASSLRGQSSYEQYF. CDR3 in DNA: TGTGCCAGCAGCTTGAGAGGCCAAAGCTCCTACGAGCAGTACTTC.

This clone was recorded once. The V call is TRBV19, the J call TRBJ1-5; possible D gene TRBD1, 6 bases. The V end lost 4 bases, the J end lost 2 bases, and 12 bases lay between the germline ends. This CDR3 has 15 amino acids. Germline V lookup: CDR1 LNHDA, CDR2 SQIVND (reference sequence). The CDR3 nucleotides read TGTGCCAGTAGTACACAGGGTGGCGGCAATCAGCCCCAGCATTTT. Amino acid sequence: CASSTQGGGNQPQHF. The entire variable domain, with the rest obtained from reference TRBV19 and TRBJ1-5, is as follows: DGGITQSPKYLFRKEGQNVTLSCEQNLNHDAMYWYRQDPGQGLRLIYYSQIVNDFQKGDIAEGYSVSREKKESFPLTVTSAQKNPTAFYLCASSTQGGGNQPQHFGDGTRLSIL.

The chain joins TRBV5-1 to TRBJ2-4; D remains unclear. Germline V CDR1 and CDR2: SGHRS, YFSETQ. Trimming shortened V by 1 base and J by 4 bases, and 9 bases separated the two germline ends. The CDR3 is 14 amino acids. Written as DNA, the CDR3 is TGCGCCAGCAGCTTGAACTGGGAAAAAAACATTCAGTACTTC. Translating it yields CASSLNWEKNIQYF.

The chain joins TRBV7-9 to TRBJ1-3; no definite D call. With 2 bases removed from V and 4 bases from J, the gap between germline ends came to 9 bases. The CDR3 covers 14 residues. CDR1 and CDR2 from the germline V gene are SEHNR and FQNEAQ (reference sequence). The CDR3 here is CASSLKGPGNTIYF. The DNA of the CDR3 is TGTGCCAGCAGCTTAAAGGGCCCAGGAAACACCATATATTTT.